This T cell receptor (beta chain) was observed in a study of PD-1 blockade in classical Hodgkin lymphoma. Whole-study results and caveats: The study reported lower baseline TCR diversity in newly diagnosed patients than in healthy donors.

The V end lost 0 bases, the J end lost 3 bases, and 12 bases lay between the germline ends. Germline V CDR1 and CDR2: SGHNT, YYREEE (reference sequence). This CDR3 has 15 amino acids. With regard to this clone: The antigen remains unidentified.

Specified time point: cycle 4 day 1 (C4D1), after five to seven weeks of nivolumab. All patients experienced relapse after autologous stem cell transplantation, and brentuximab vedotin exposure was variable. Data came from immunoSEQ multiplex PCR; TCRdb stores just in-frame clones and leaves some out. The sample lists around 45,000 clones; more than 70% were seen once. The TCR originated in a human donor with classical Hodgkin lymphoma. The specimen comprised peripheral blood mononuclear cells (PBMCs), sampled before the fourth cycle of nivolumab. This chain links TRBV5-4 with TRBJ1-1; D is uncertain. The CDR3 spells CASSLVSAKDTEAFF. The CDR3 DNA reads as TGTGCCAGCAGCTTGGTATCGGCTAAGGACACTGAAGCTTTCTTT.